This TCR beta chain appears in the sequencing data of a study of PD-1 blockade in mismatch repair-deficient tumors. At the level of the study: Patients had about a dozen mismatch repair-deficient cancer types, all previously treated and progressing.

Libraries were prepared by immunoSEQ multiplex PCR; TCRdb keeps only in-frame clonotypes and omits some of them. The data hold 55,000 to 85,000 clones, with 78% observed a single time. A word on this clone: Its target is unknown.

All patients were mismatch repair deficient, assessed by either PCR or immunohistochemistry. TCRs were sequenced from a few patients responding to pembrolizumab. Study-wide points: Rapid post-treatment expansion, then contraction, generally preceding radiologic response, marked tumor-resident clones.

Trimming took off 4 bases at V and 0 bases at J, with 4 bases between the two ends. Germline CDR1 SNHLY, CDR2 FYNNEI. This CDR3 is 13 amino acids long. This sample comprised peripheral blood, obtained 2 weeks after starting pembrolizumab. The origin of this receptor is an adult with mismatch repair-deficient cancer. The V gene is TRBV2, the J gene TRBJ1-3; D gene uncertain. The CDR3 loop is CASSGSSGNTIYF. The CDR3 DNA reads TGTGCCAGCAGTGGCAGCTCTGGAAACACCATATATTTT.